This T cell receptor beta chain comes out of a study of spatial heterogeneity in lung cancer. Study summary: Strong correlation was found between tumor-region TCR transcript counts and a T cell module score from matched bulk RNA-seq. There were, on average, more than 9.5 raw-read appearances for each unique TCR and UMI combination. Notes on the study in general: The numbers of ubiquitous and regional expanded TCRs correlated with ubiquitous and regional nonsynonymous mutations, respectively. Counts that tracked tumor mutation counts were those of expanded intratumoral alpha and beta TCRs.

Trimming at V came to 6 bases and at J to 6 bases, leaving 4 bases not matched to a gene. This CDR3 is built from 14 residues. This clonotype was seen at least ten times. Its cognate antigen is unknown. A library prepared for alpha chains yielded this beta chain as an off-target read; its size is of little meaning. Sample time point: sample taken at primary tumor resection. One entry per CDR3 protein, called by TCRdb with MiXCR from the 5' RACE reads. In the table there are about 11,000 distinct CDR3 sequences, roughly 5% of which are singletons. Sequences were derived from lung tumor tissue, sampled at surgery. This rearrangement joins TRBV12-3 or TRBV12-4 to TRBJ1-4; 10 bases match TRBD1. The origin of this receptor is a male donor with early-stage non-small cell lung cancer. The chain's CDR3 is CASSSGTGDEKLFF. CDR3 nucleotide sequence: TGTGCCAGCAGCTCCGGGACAGGGGATGAAAAACTGTTTTTT.